The 25 T cell receptor beta chains presented below share a single source sample, sequenced in a study of lymphopenia after photon versus proton radiotherapy. Using immunoSEQ multiplex PCR, the repertoire was profiled, and TCRdb retains in-frame clones only, with some absent. The top ten hold about 15% of the sample, which has 30,000 to 40,000 clones, roughly 84% seen once. This sample comprised peripheral blood, obtained from a patient treated with proton-based radiotherapy. The receptors stem from a woman aged 65 to 85 with pancreatic cancer.

The chain uses TRBV2 and TRBJ1-3, with D possibly matching TRBD1 (5 bases). The CDR3 has 15 residues. V was trimmed by 1 base and J by 8 bases, leaving 15 bases between them. Germline values: CDR1 SNHLY, CDR2 FYNNEI. The DNA of the CDR3 is TGTGCCAGCAGTGAAGGGAGGAGGGGAGGTGACACCATATATTTT. Amino acid sequence: CASSEGRRGGDTIYF.

This clone was counted only a few times. The chain has TRBV4-1 and TRBJ1-1, with D possibly TRBD1 on 6 matching bases. V lost 4 bases and J lost 1, with 16 bases in between. The V gene's germline CDR1 is MGHRA and CDR2 YSYEKL. The CDR3 runs 16 residues. The CDR3 here is CASSPMAAGANTEAFF. The CDR3 DNA sequence: TGCGCCAGCAGCCCGATGGCAGCGGGGGCGAACACTGAAGCTTTCTTT.

As regards this clone: One end of the junction varies from germline; a read error may be responsible. The V call is TRBV7-9, the J call TRBJ2-7, with D hard to call. CDR3 length: 12 residues. The V gene's germline CDR1 is SEHNR and CDR2 FQNEAQ (reference sequence). The CDR3 DNA reads TGTGCCAGCAGCTTAGAAGTACCACGGTGGGACTTC. It yields the protein CASSLEVPRWDF.

The chain recombines TRBV4-2 with TRBJ2-3, with no clear D. V was shortened by 0 bases and J by 0 bases, with 10 bases between the two germline ends. The CDR3 extends over 16 amino acids. Germline V gene sequence: CDR1 LGHNA, CDR2 YNFKEQ. CDR3: CASSQDPDKSTDTQYF. CDR3 sequence (DNA): TGTGCCAGCAGCCAAGACCCGGATAAAAGCACAGATACGCAGTATTTT.

This chain connects TRBV6-1 to TRBJ2-1; D might be TRBD1 (6 bases). Germline lookup yields CDR1 MNHNS and CDR2 SASEGT. This CDR3 has 16 residues. The V and J ends lost 4 bases and 2 bases respectively, with 15 bases between them. CDR3 coding DNA: TGTGCCAGCAGTGCGGAGGCGGACAGAACCTACAATGAGCAGTTCTTC. Amino acid sequence: CASSAEADRTYNEQFF.

The CDR3 coding sequence is TGCGCCAGCAGCTCACTACAGGGAGGGGGCACTGAAGCTTTCTTT. Translating it yields CASSSLQGGGTEAFF. The chain joins TRBV5-1 to TRBJ1-1, with D perhaps TRBD1 (6 bases). Trimming left V 3 bases short and J 4 bases short, with 16 bases between. The CDR3 has 15 amino acids. Germline lookup yields CDR1 SGHRS and CDR2 YFSETQ.

The genes are TRBV7-2 and TRBJ1-5; 7 bases align to TRBD1. CDR1 and CDR2 from the germline V gene are SGHTA and FQGNSA. Trimming took 0 bases from V and 6 from J; bases not matched to a gene: 8. This CDR3 contains 16 residues. CDR3 coding DNA: TGTGCCAGCAGCTTAGCCGGGACAGTTAGCGGTCAGCCCCAGCATTTT. Translation: CASSLAGTVSGQPQHF.

This clone appeared a few times. The rearrangement uses TRBV5-8 and TRBJ2-2; 7 positions match TRBD2. This CDR3 has 16 residues. The germline CDR1 and CDR2 sequences are SGHTS and YDEGEE. J gave up 3 bases and V 1 base, and 6 bases lay outside the gene matches. CDR3 nucleotide sequence: TGTGCCAGCAGCTTGATTTGGCGGGAGCACACCGGGGAGCTGTTTTTT. Translation gives CASSLIWREHTGELFF.

Notes on this clone: One end of the junction fails to match germline, which may point to a read error. The rearrangement links TRBV5-6 to TRBJ1-2; D remains unclear. Germline CDR1 SGHDT, CDR2 YYEEEE. CDR3 size: 17 residues. The CDR3 bases are TGTGCCAGCAGCTCAGCGTATTCAGGCCTACCTAAGTATGGCTACACCTTC. Protein product: CASSSAYSGLPKYGYTF.

This clone came up a few times. The genes are TRBV7-9 and TRBJ1-4; D remains unclear. The CDR3 is 11 residues long. The ends were cut back, 1 base at V and 6 bases at J, with 0 bases in the middle. CDR1 and CDR2 (germline): SEHNR, FQNEAQ (reference sequence). CDR3 bases: TGTGCCAGCAGCTTAGATGAAAAACTGTTTTTT. Translation gives CASSLDEKLFF.

This sequence joins TRBV10-3 and TRBJ2-1, with 9 bases matching TRBD1. V was pared by 5 bases and J by 7 bases, with 6 bases of the junction left unmatched. This CDR3 is built from 14 residues. Per germline, CDR1 ENHRY and CDR2 SYGVKD. The CDR3 nucleotides are TGTGCCATCAGTCCGGGACAGGGTAGTAATGAGCAGTTCTTC. Translated, it gives CAISPGQGSNEQFF.

V usage is TRBV20-1 and J usage is TRBJ2-7, with a weak D call TRBD2 (5 bases). The CDR3 length is 11 residues. V lost 4 bases to trimming and J lost 3 bases, with 7 bases between them. Germline CDR1 is DFQATT and CDR2 is SNEGSKA (reference sequence). Written as DNA, the CDR3 is TGCAGTGCTACTAGCAGCTACGAGCAGTACTTC. Translation: CSATSSYEQYF.

Only a few counts were recorded for this clone. The chain joins TRBV7-2 to TRBJ2-5; D perhaps matches TRBD2 (5 bases). Trimming removed 4 bases from V and 2 bases from J, with 11 bases in between. This CDR3 has 14 amino acids. Per the germline V gene, CDR1 is SGHTA and CDR2 is FQGNSA. The CDR3 region is CASSSPPGQETQYF. The CDR3 region has the DNA TGTGCCAGCAGCTCCCCCCCGGGACAAGAGACCCAGTACTTC.

CDR3 bases: TGTGCCACCCTAGGACAGGGGGTTAGAAATGAGCAGTTCTTC. Translated, it gives CATLGQGVRNEQFF. The chain recombines TRBV6-1 with TRBJ2-1, with 10 bases identical to TRBD1. Germline lookup yields CDR1 MNHNS and CDR2 SASEGT. V dropped 10 bases and J dropped 7; count of bases not matched to a gene: 10. This CDR3 contains 14 residues.

The chain couples TRBV11-2 to TRBJ1-6; D is ambiguous. Germline V gene sequence: CDR1 SGHAT, CDR2 FQNNGV. Between the trimmed V and J ends, which lost 2 bases and 0 bases, there was a span of 8 bases. The CDR3 contains 16 residues. In nucleotides, the CDR3 is TGTGCCAGCAGCTTAACAGATAGCTCCTATAATTCACCCCTCCACTTT. Its translation is CASSLTDSSYNSPLHF.

The J gene is TRBJ1-4, the V gene TRBV11-2; 7 bases fit TRBD1. The germline V gene has CDR1 SGHAT and CDR2 FQNNGV. The CDR3 runs to 13 residues. V lost 4 bases, J lost 13 bases, and 9 bases stayed unmatched. CDR3 region: CASSSQGVGTLFF. CDR3 coding DNA: TGTGCCAGCAGCTCGCAGGGGGTGGGGACACTGTTTTTT. Together with reference TRBV11-2 and TRBJ1-4, the CDR3 gives the full variable domain: EAGVAQSPRYKIIEKRQSVAFWCNPISGHATLYWYQQILGQGPKLLIQFQNNGVVDDSQLPKDRFSAERLKGVDSTLKIQPAKLEDSAVYLCASSSQGVGTLFFGSGTQLSVL.

This chain uses TRBV19 with TRBJ2-2; possibly TRBD2 for D (6 bases). The length of the CDR3 is 15 residues. Germline CDR1 is LNHDA and CDR2 is SQIVND (reference sequence). The V end was cut by 5 bases, the J end by 0 bases, with 10 bases between. The CDR3 DNA sequence: TGTGCCAGTAGTGCGGGGACGACGAACACCGGGGAGCTGTTTTTT. Protein sequence: CASSAGTTNTGELFF.

This clone was seen more than once but under ten times. In nucleotides, the CDR3 is TGTGCCAGCAGCCAAGATGAGACAAAAACAAACTATGGCTACACCTTC. It specifies CASSQDETKTNYGYTF. The chain has TRBV4-2 and TRBJ1-2; D is ambiguous. Germline V gene lookup returns CDR1 LGHNA and CDR2 YNFKEQ. Deletions cut 0 bases from V and 2 bases from J, with 13 bases between. CDR3 length: 16 residues.

The CDR3: CASSSTGTGYNYGYTF. CDR3 in DNA: TGTGCCAGCAGTTCTACCGGGACAGGGTATAACTATGGCTACACCTTC. This sequence joins TRBV28 and TRBJ1-2, with 9 bases fitting TRBD1. The CDR3 loop spans 16 amino acids. V gave up 4 bases and J gave up 1 base; unmatched junction bases: 7. Germline CDR1 and CDR2: MDHEN and SYDVKM.

The chain is built from TRBV14 and TRBJ1-2, with unresolved D. Germline CDR1 is SGHDN and CDR2 is FVKESK. CDR3 length: 14 amino acids. Trimming cost V 0 bases and J 8 bases, with 13 bases left between them. CDR3 region: CASSQDHLSGGYTF. The CDR3 nucleotides are TGTGCCAGCAGCCAAGATCATCTCTCCGGAGGCTACACCTTC.

The chain links TRBV30 to TRBJ1-1; TRBD1 is a possible D gene (6 bases). The germline V gene encodes CDR1 GTSNPN and CDR2 SVGIG (reference sequence). V was clipped by 3 bases and J by 5 bases, with 13 bases between them. This CDR3 contains 13 residues. The CDR3 is CAWSPGALTEAFF. CDR3 sequence (DNA): TGTGCCTGGAGCCCGGGGGCACTGACTGAAGCTTTCTTT.

The J gene is TRBJ1-5, the V gene TRBV18; D is possibly TRBD1 (5 bases). The V gene's germline CDR1 is KGHSH and CDR2 LQKENI. Deletions cut 6 bases from V and 4 bases from J, with 22 bases between. The CDR3 sequence is 17 residues long. CDR3 sequence: CASSPRPTAGKNQPQHF. DNA of the CDR3: TGTGCCAGCTCGCCGCGCCCCACAGCAGGGAAAAATCAGCCCCAGCATTTT.

The chain uses TRBV7-9 and TRBJ2-1; tentative D call: TRBD1 (6 bases). The germline CDR1 and CDR2 sequences are SEHNR and FQNEAQ (reference sequence). This CDR3 contains 15 residues. V was trimmed by 5 bases and J by 7 bases, leaving 18 bases between them. CDR3 bases: TGTGCCAGCAGCCCCTGGACAGCGTTGGAAAATGAGCAGTTCTTC. Its protein is CASSPWTALENEQFF.

J is TRBJ2-3 and V is TRBV19, with D maybe TRBD1 (5 bases). V dropped 10 bases and J dropped 5 bases, with 13 bases sitting between them. This CDR3 has 12 residues. Looked up from germline, CDR1 is LNHDA and CDR2 is SQIVND (reference sequence). The CDR3 sequence is CATRQSGDTQYF. CDR3 nucleotide sequence: TGTGCCACTCGACAGTCGGGAGATACGCAGTATTTT.

The chain employs TRBV29-1 and TRBJ2-7; D is possibly TRBD1 (5 bases). Trimming cost V 2 bases and J 5 bases, with 10 bases left between them. The CDR3 has 12 residues. Germline V CDR1 and CDR2: SQVTM, ANQGSEA. CDR3 nucleotide sequence: TGCAGCGTTGAAAAGGGGTCGGACGAGCAGTACTTC. This translates into CSVEKGSDEQYF.